This T cell receptor beta chain was obtained from a study of T cells in Graves' hyperthyroidism and ophthalmopathy. Broader study findings: A median around six months before onset, the model predicted ophthalmopathy. Most thyroid clonotypes with frequency above 0.001 were detected in blood.

A patient was excluded if there was uncontrolled infection, other autoimmune disease, pregnancy or lactation. Concerning this clonotype itself: Antigen unknown.

The CDR3 length is 13 residues. The germline V and J ends were trimmed by 1 base and 4 bases, with 8 bases remaining between them. CDR1 is GTSNPN and CDR2 is SVGIG in the germline V gene (reference sequence). There were TCR beta CDR3 regions amplified from RNA transcripts. The HTBI primer set drove a first-round RT-PCR of the TCR CDR3. One entry per CDR3 protein, called by TCRdb with MiXCR from the multiplex PCR reads. The repertoire holds 500,000 to 800,000 distinct CDR3 sequences, with 40% to 55% as singletons. This receptor was identified in an adult man with Graves' disease, either hyperthyroidism or ophthalmopathy (not recorded which). Sample: peripheral blood or thyroid tissue (not recorded which). V gene TRBV30 combines with J gene TRBJ1-5, with D uncertain. The CDR3 DNA is TGTGCCTGGAGTGAACAGAGAAATCAGCCCCAGCATTTT. Protein product: CAWSEQRNQPQHF.